This TCR beta chain was documented in a study of blood T cell repertoires in COVID-19 (dated by TCRdb to 2018 to 2020). As for the study more broadly: Samples covering the acute and convalescent phases of COVID-19 were provided by collaborators in the United States, Italy and Spain. The samples were drawn from two sources: the first 160 participants of the ongoing ImmuneRACE study, and 1,200 or so subjects contributed by 6 global collaborators. Where available, HLA class I and class II types were obtained from metadata supplied by the sample provider rather than from assay-based typing. Subjects who had been exposed to COVID-19, were actively infected with it, or had recovered from it provided the deeply sampled blood TCRbeta repertoires that made up the dataset. A de-identified subject ID, COVID-19 status, age in years and sex were almost always included in the sample metadata. The repertoires were released in a freely available public database meant as a resource for research on the immune response to SARS-CoV-2. The prospective study material was composed of cDNA or gDNA derived from T cells, B-cell-depleted T cells, or PBMCs.

The immunoSEQ Assay, a bias-controlled multiplex PCR, was used to amplify TCRbeta CDR3 regions from genomic DNA. As for how the authors treated the data: Within the assay, amplification of reference gene primers was used to estimate how many nucleated cells each sample contained. To quantify the absolute abundance of each unique TCRbeta CDR3 rearrangement, sequence reads were collapsed and filtered. For each sample, productive Simpson clonality was calculated as the square root of Simpson's diversity index across productive rearrangements. Sourced from immuneACCESS, this table was stored by TCRdb with only in-frame sequences that have V and J called. A share of the clones is absent; for the studies checked, an unresolved V gene accounts for under half, and the remainder has no known explanation. The V and J calls and the clone size are those of that table, but D and trimming were determined from the DNA. For this sample the table gives tens of thousands of clones, of which almost 85% were detected only once. The ten largest clones represent approximately 12% of the sample.

Turning to this clone: Its binding antigen is unknown. No quality values exist for individual bases; no much larger clone is one base distant.

The germline V gene gives CDR1 as KGHSH and CDR2 as LQKENI. The junction carries 14 bases between V and J, which are trimmed by 3 bases and 3 bases respectively. The CDR3, from cysteine to phenylalanine, totals 15 residues. The entry retains the CDR3 DNA only, 45 bases that are in frame from base 1. Results the study describes overall, beyond this receptor: How much clinical and demographic metadata was included differed by source and by participant, and the metadata was provided uncurated.

Collaborating institutions collected whole blood in K2EDTA tubes following their own protocols. For TCRbeta analysis, collaborators shipped samples as frozen whole blood, isolated PBMCs, or DNA extracted from either of those sample types. This clonotype originated in a man aged 80 or over with acute or convalescent COVID-19. Sequenced material: peripheral blood. Rearrangement joined TRBV18 to TRBJ1-2, with the identity of the D gene unclear. The CDR3 corresponds to CASSPSRGMDYGYTF. The bases read TGTGCCAGCTCACCCTCAAGAGGGATGGACTATGGCTACACCTTC.